These 2 T cell receptor beta chains were all obtained from the same sample, sequenced in a study of shared clonotypes between healthy human individuals. Assay: immunoSEQ multiplex PCR; the TCRdb copy retains only in-frame clones and omits some. The profile shows 660,000 or so clones, 96% of them singletons. Positive CCR7 selection of CD45RO-negative cells yielded the naive CD8 cells, and terminally differentiated effector memory CD45RA+ cells were excluded. Sequenced material: naive CD8+ T cells sorted from blood. Receptor source: a woman aged 30 to 39 in good health.

The chain employs TRBV9 and TRBJ1-3; D is unresolved. Germline-derived CDR1 and CDR2 are SGDLS and YYNGEE. CDR3 length equals 15 residues. The V and J ends lost 3 bases and 0 bases respectively, with 10 bases between them. The CDR3 nucleotides read TGTGCCAGCAGCGAAGACGGAACCTCTGGAAACACCATATATTTT. It specifies CASSEDGTSGNTIYF. The complete variable domain, with remaining parts taken from reference TRBV9 and TRBJ1-3, reads DSGVTQTPKHLITATGQRVTLRCSPRSGDLSVYWYQQSLDQGLQFLIQYYNGEERAKGNILERFSAQQFPDLHSELNLSSLELGDSALYFCASSEDGTSGNTIYFGEGSWLTVV.

The chain is built from TRBV28 and TRBJ2-2; 7 bases are a match to TRBD2. In germline, CDR1 is MDHEN, CDR2 SYDVKM. The CDR3 totals 16 residues. Germline trimming cut 3 bases from V and 2 bases from J; bases unmatched to any gene: 6. The CDR3 nucleotides are TGTGCCAGCAGTTTCCGGGGAGGGGACAACACCGGGGAGCTGTTTTTT. Translation: CASSFRGGDNTGELFF.